This TCR beta chain was sequenced for a study of blood T cell repertoires in COVID-19. Germline CDR1 and CDR2: LGHNA and YSLEER. The V and J ends lost 0 bases and 3 bases respectively, with 15 bases between them. This CDR3 has 17 residues. Repertoires were generated with immunoSEQ multiplex PCR, while TCRdb's copy carries only in-frame clones and drops some. Here the sample spans about 250,000 clones, 90% being singletons. This receptor was taken from a woman aged 60-75 years with COVID-19, enrolled during active disease. The specimen sequenced was peripheral blood. The chain has TRBV4-3 and TRBJ1-3, with D possibly TRBD1 on 6 matching bases. The CDR3 DNA is TGCGCCAGCAGCCAAGATCGGGCAGGGGTTTATGGAAACACCATATATTTT. Protein: CASSQDRAGVYGNTIYF.